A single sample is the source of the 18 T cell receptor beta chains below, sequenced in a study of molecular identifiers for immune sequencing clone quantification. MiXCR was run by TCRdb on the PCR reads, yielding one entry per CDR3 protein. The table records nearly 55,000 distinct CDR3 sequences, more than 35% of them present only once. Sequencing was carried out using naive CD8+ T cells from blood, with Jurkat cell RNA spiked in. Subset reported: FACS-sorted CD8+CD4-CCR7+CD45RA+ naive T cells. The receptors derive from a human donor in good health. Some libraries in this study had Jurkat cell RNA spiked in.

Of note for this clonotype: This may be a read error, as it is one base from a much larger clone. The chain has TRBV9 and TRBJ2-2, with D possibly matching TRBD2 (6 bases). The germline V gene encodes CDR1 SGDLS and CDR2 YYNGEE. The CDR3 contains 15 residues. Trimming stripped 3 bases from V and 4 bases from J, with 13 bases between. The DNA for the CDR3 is TGTGCCAGCAGCGAAGAGGCGGGACCCACCGGGGAGCTGTTTTTT. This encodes CASSEEAGPTGELFF.

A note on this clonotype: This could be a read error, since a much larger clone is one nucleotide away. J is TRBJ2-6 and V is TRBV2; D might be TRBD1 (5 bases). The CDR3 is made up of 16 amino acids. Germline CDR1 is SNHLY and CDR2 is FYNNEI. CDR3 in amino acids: CASSGPMISGANVQTF. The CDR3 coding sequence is TGTGCCAGCAGTGGCCCAATGATCTCTGGGGCCAACGTCCAGACTTTC.

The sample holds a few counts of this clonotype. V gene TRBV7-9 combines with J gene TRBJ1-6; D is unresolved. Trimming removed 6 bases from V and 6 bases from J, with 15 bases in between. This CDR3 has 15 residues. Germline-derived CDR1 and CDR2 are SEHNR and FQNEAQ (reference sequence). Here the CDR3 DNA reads TGTGCCAGCAGTTTACGCGATACCCTTAATTCACCCCTCCACTTT. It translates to CASSLRDTLNSPLHF.

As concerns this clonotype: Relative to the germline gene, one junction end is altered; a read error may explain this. This chain's CDR3 is CASSLGQEGREAQYF. Written as DNA, the CDR3 is TGTGCCAGCAGCTTGGGACAGGAGGGACGAGAGGCCCAGTACTTC. The J gene is TRBJ2-5, the V gene TRBV5-3; TRBD1 matches at 8 bases. TRBV5-3 is given ORF status, its function remaining uncertain. The CDR3 is 15 amino acids.

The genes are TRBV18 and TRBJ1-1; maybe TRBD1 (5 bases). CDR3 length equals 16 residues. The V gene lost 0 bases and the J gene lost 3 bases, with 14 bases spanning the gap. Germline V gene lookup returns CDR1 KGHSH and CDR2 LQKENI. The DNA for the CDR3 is TGTGCCAGCTCACCACCGACGGTCGGGGCACACACTGAAGCTTTCTTT. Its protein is CASSPPTVGAHTEAFF.

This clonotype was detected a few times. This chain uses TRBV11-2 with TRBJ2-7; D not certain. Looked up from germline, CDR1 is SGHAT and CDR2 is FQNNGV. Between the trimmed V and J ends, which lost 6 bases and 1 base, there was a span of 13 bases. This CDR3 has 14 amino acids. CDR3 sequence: CASSFSTVSYEQYF. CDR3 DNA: TGTGCCAGCAGTTTCTCGACCGTATCCTACGAGCAGTACTTC. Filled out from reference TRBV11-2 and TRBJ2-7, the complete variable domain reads EAGVAQSPRYKIIEKRQSVAFWCNPISGHATLYWYQQILGQGPKLLIQFQNNGVVDDSQLPKDRFSAERLKGVDSTLKIQPAKLEDSAVYLCASSFSTVSYEQYFGPGTRLTVT.

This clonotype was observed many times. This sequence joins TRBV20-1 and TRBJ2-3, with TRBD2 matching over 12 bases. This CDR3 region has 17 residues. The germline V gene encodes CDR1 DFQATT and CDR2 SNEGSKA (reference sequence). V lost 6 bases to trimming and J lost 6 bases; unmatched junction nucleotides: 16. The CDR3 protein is CSAPPFASGREADTQYF. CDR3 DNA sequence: TGCAGTGCCCCACCCTTTGCTAGCGGGAGGGAGGCGGATACGCAGTATTTT.

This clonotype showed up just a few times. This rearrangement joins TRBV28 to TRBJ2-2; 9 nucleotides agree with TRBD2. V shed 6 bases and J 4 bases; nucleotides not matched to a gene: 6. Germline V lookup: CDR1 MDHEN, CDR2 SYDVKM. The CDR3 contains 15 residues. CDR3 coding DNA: TGTGCCAGCAGCTGGGGACTAGCAAGCACCGGGGAGCTGTTTTTT. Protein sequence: CASSWGLASTGELFF.

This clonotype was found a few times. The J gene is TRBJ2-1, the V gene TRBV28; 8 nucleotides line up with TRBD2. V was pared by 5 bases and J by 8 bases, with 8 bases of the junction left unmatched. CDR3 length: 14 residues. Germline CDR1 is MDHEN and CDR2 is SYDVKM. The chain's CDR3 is CASSGLAGKHEQFF. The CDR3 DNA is TGTGCCAGCAGTGGACTAGCAGGCAAGCATGAGCAGTTCTTC.

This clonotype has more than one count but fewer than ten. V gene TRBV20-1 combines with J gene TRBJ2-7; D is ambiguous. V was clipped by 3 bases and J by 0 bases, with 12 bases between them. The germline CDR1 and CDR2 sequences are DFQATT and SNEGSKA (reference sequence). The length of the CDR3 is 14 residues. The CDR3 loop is CSASGRVASYEQYF. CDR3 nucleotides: TGCAGTGCTAGCGGCCGGGTGGCCTCCTACGAGCAGTACTTC.

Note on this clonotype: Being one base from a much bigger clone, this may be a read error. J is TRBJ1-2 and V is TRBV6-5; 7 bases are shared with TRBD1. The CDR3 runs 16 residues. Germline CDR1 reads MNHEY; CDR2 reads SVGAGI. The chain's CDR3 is CASSPVTGTANYGCTF. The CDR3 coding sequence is TGTGCCAGCAGTCCCGTGACCGGGACAGCTAACTATGGCTGCACCTTC.

The CDR3 DNA reads as TGTGCCAGCAGCCAGTTGATGGGGGTGGCAGATACGCAGTATTTT. This encodes CASSQLMGVADTQYF. This chain connects TRBV12-3 or TRBV12-4 to TRBJ2-3; D possibly uses TRBD1 or TRBD2 (5 bases each). The CDR3 spans 15 residues. Trimming shortened V by 6 bases and J by 4 bases, and 17 bases separated the two germline ends.

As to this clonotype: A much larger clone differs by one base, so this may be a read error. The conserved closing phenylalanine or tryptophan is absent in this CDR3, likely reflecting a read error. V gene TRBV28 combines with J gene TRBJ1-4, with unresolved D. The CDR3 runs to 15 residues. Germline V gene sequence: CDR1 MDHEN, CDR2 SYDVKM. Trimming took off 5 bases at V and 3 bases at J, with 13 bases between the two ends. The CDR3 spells CASSDTWGANEKLFI. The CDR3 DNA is TGTGCCAGCAGTGACACATGGGGAGCTAATGAAAAACTGTTTATT.

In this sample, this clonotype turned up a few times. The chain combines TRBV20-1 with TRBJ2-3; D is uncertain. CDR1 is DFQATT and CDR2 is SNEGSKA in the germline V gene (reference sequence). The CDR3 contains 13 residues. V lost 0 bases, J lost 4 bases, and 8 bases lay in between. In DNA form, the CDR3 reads TGCAGTGCTAGAGATTACCGGCCAGATACGCAGTATTTT. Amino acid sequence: CSARDYRPDTQYF.

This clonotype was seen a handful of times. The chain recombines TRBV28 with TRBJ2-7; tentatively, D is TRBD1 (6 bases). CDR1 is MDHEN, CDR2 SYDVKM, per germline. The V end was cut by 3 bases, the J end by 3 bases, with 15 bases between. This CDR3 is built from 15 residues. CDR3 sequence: CASSFSGDPHYEQYF. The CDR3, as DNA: TGTGCCAGCAGTTTTTCAGGGGATCCTCACTACGAGCAGTACTTC.

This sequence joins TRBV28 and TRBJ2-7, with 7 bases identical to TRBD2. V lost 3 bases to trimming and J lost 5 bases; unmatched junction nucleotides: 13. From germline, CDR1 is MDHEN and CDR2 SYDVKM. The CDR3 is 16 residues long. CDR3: CASSFLWGSGRDEQYF. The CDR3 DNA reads TGTGCCAGCAGTTTTTTGTGGGGCTCTGGGAGGGACGAGCAGTACTTC.

CDR3: CATSEEGLNQPQHF. The CDR3 region has the DNA TGTGCCACCAGTGAGGAAGGGTTGAATCAGCCCCAGCATTTT. J is TRBJ1-5 and V is TRBV24-1; no definite D call. V lost 4 bases, J lost 4 bases, and 10 bases lay in between. The CDR3 runs to 14 residues. Germline V gene sequence: CDR1 KGHDR, CDR2 SFDVKD.

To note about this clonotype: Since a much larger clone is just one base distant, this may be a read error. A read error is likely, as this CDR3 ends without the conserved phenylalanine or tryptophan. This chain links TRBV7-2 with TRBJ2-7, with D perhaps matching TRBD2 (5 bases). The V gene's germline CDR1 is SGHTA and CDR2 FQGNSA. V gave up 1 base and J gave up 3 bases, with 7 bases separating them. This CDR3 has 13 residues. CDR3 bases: TGTGCCAGCAGCTTAGAAGCGGTCTACGAGCAGTACTCC. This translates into CASSLEAVYEQYS.